This entry lists 12 T cell receptor beta chains sequenced from one sample in a study of T cells after yellow fever vaccination. MiXCR was run by TCRdb on the 5' RACE reads, yielding one entry per CDR3 protein. The sample includes some 420,000 distinct CDR3 sequences, around 20% seen only once; the top ten take roughly a sixth. Sequences were derived from PBMCs, sampled before the yellow fever booster vaccination. These receptors all stem from a man aged 18 to 29 who received the YFV17D yellow fever vaccine.

The J gene is TRBJ2-3, the V gene TRBV14, with 8 bases identical to TRBD1. Germline assignment: CDR1 SGHDN and CDR2 FVKESK. J was trimmed by 6 bases and V by 1 base; bases with no gene match: 0. This CDR3 spans 13 amino acids. CDR3 nucleotide sequence: TGTGCCAGCAGCCAAGCAGGGGGCGATACGCAGTATTTT. Protein sequence: CASSQAGGDTQYF.

This clonotype was seen only a few times. This chain uses TRBV3-1 with TRBJ1-2, with D possibly being TRBD1 (5 bases). Germline V gene sequence: CDR1 LGHDT, CDR2 YNNKEL (reference sequence). The ends were cut back, 8 bases at V and 8 bases at J, with 15 bases in the middle. The CDR3 is 12 amino acids. CDR3 in amino acids: CASSQGMLGYTF. CDR3 nucleotide sequence: TGTGCCAGCTCTCAGGGAATGTTGGGCTACACCTTC.

The chain has TRBV5-8 and TRBJ1-5; 9 nucleotides agree with TRBD1. This CDR3 is built from 13 residues. Germline V gene lookup returns CDR1 SGHTS and CDR2 YDEGEE. Germline trimming cut 6 bases from V and 7 bases from J; bases unmatched to any gene: 5. CDR3: CASTGTGLQPQHF. The CDR3 nucleotides read TGTGCCAGCACCGGGACAGGGCTACAGCCCCAGCATTTT.

CDR3 DNA: TGTGCCAGCAGCTTAGGCCACAGGGGGTTATACTATGGCTACACCTTC. This translates into CASSLGHRGLYYGYTF. The gene calls are TRBV7-2 and TRBJ1-2; 8 bases are a match to TRBD1. This CDR3 contains 16 residues. Trimming cost V 1 base and J 3 bases; bases outside gene matches: 7. CDR1 is SGHTA and CDR2 is FQGNSA in the germline V gene.

V and J are TRBV6-5 and TRBJ1-2, with a tentative D call TRBD1 (6 bases). This CDR3 has 15 residues. Germline CDR1 is MNHEY and CDR2 is SVGAGI. V gave up 0 bases and J gave up 6 bases, with 14 bases separating them. In DNA form, the CDR3 reads TGTGCCAGCAGTTACTCCCCTACAGGGTCGGATGGCTACACCTTC. Translating gives CASSYSPTGSDGYTF.

The gene calls are TRBV6-2 or TRBV6-3 and TRBJ2-2, with a possible D match to TRBD1 (5 bases). CDR1 is MNHEY, CDR2 SVGEGT, per germline. CDR3 length: 13 amino acids. Trimming took off 5 bases at V and 9 bases at J, with 13 bases between the two ends. In DNA form, the CDR3 reads TGTGCCAGCAGTGACAGTGGAGAACGGGAGCTGTTTTTT. It yields the protein CASSDSGERELFF.

The V gene is TRBV30, the J gene TRBJ2-7, with a possible D match to TRBD1 (6 bases). Per germline, CDR1 GTSNPN and CDR2 SVGIG (reference sequence). V lost 1 base to trimming and J lost 5 bases, with 12 bases between them. CDR3 size: 13 residues. The CDR3 DNA sequence: TGTGCCTGGAGTGGGACAGTCATCCACGAGCAGTACTTC. Amino acids: CAWSGTVIHEQYF.

This clonotype has at least ten counts. This chain joins TRBV11-2 and TRBJ2-5; D remains unclear. V was cut by 5 bases and J by 5 bases, with 6 bases left in between. Germline V CDR1 and CDR2: SGHAT, FQNNGV. This CDR3 is 11 amino acids long. The CDR3 loop reads CASSRLETQYF. The DNA for the CDR3 is TGTGCCAGCAGCCGTTTGGAGACCCAGTACTTC. The full variable domain, in which reference TRBV11-2 and TRBJ2-5 provide the parts outside the CDR3, is EAGVAQSPRYKIIEKRQSVAFWCNPISGHATLYWYQQILGQGPKLLIQFQNNGVVDDSQLPKDRFSAERLKGVDSTLKIQPAKLEDSAVYLCASSRLETQYFGPGTRLLVL.

The table lists this clonotype with a few counts. This chain connects TRBV29-1 to TRBJ2-7; D may be TRBD1 (5 bases). CDR1 SQVTM and CDR2 ANQGSEA come from the germline V gene. This CDR3 spans 14 amino acids. Between the trimmed V and J ends, which lost 2 bases and 1 base, there was a span of 12 bases. CDR3 sequence (DNA): TGCAGCGTTGAACAGGGCAGTCGGTCCTACGAGCAGTACTTC. It translates to CSVEQGSRSYEQYF.

V gene TRBV5-1 combines with J gene TRBJ2-3; D unclear. CDR1 and CDR2 from the germline V gene are SGHRS and YFSETQ. The CDR3 runs to 13 residues. The V gene lost 4 bases and the J gene lost 0 bases, with 6 bases spanning the gap. The CDR3 nucleotides read TGCGCCAGCAGCCCCCATAGCACAGATACGCAGTATTTT. Amino acid sequence: CASSPHSTDTQYF.

This clonotype has just a few counts. The V call is TRBV7-2, the J call TRBJ2-1, with unresolved D. The CDR3 is 14 residues long. V shed 8 bases and J shed 4 bases, with 15 bases lying between them. CDR1 and CDR2 from the germline V gene are SGHTA and FQGNSA. The chain's CDR3 is CASVTTGVYNEQFF. In nucleotides, the CDR3 is TGTGCCAGCGTCACCACGGGCGTATACAATGAGCAGTTCTTC.

This chain joins TRBV11-2 and TRBJ1-6; unclear D gene. The V end lost 2 bases, the J end lost 7 bases, and 6 bases lay between the germline ends. Germline values: CDR1 SGHAT, CDR2 FQNNGV. CDR3 length: 13 amino acids. This chain's CDR3 is CASSLTQNSPLHF. Here the CDR3 DNA reads TGTGCCAGCAGCTTAACTCAGAATTCACCCCTCCACTTT.